Following are 4 T cell receptor beta chains from one sample sequenced in a study of cytomegalovirus exposure and HLA in healthy donors. PCR amplification relied on 60 Vbeta primers (plus 13 Jbeta primers). Assay used: immunoSEQ multiplex PCR; TCRdb lists only in-frame clones, some missing. This sample has approximately 170,000 clones, with about four fifths found just once. Specimen: PBMCs. These receptors were taken from a male donor in good health and CMV-seronegative.

The chain carries TRBV29-1 and TRBJ2-2; TRBD1 matches at 8 bases. Germline values: CDR1 SQVTM, CDR2 ANQGSEA. The trim removed 4 bases at V and 4 bases at J, leaving 8 bases unmatched. This CDR3 has 15 amino acids. The DNA for the CDR3 is TGCAGCGTTGCTGGGACAGGCTGGGGCACCGGGGAGCTGTTTTTT. Amino acids: CSVAGTGWGTGELFF.

This chain connects TRBV7-8 to TRBJ2-2, with 10 positions matching TRBD1. The CDR3 covers 15 residues. V shed 1 base, J shed 8 bases, and the junction held 4 bases outside the gene matches. Germline V lookup: CDR1 SGHVS, CDR2 FQNEAQ. CDR3 region: CASSLGDRGGGELFF. CDR3 nucleotides: TGTGCCAGCAGCTTAGGGGACAGGGGAGGTGGGGAGCTGTTTTTT.

The CDR3 nucleotides read TGTGCCAGTCAGTATGGAGACAGGGCCGAAAAACTGTTTTTT. Its translation: CASQYGDRAEKLFF. This chain connects TRBV19 to TRBJ1-4; TRBD1 agrees at 7 bases. Trimming removed 8 bases from V and 8 bases from J; junction bases left unmatched: 11. CDR3 size: 14 residues. Germline V gene lookup returns CDR1 LNHDA and CDR2 SQIVND (reference sequence).

The CDR3 loop reads CASSQDRDRANLAGGYEQYF. In nucleotides, the CDR3 is TGTGCCAGCAGCCAAGACAGGGACAGGGCCAATCTAGCGGGGGGATACGAGCAGTACTTC. The chain recombines TRBV4-2 with TRBJ2-7; 11 bases match TRBD2. The CDR3 is 20 residues long. In germline, CDR1 is LGHNA, CDR2 YNFKEQ. V was clipped by 0 bases and J by 4 bases; unmatched bases: 17.